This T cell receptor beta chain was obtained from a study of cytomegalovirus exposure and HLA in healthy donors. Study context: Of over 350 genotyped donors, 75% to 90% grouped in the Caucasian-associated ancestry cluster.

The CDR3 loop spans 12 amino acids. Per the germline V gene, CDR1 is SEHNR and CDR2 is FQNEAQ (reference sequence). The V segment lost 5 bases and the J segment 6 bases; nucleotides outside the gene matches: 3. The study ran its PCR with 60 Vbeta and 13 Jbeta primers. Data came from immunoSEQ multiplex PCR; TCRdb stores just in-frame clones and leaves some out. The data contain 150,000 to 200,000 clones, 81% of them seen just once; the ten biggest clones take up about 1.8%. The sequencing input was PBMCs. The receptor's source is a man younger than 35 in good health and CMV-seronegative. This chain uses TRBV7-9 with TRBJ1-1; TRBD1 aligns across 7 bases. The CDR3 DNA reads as TGTGCCAGCAGCGACAGGGTACCTGAAGCTTTCTTT. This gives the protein CASSDRVPEAFF.